These 31 T cell receptor beta chains share one sample of origin, sequenced in a study of blood T cell repertoires in COVID-19. The assay was immunoSEQ multiplex PCR, and TCRdb's table has in-frame clones only and misses some. Among about 100,000 clones listed, about nine tenths were seen once. Source material: peripheral blood. These receptors were taken from a woman aged 45-59 years with COVID-19, enrolled during active disease.

The chain recombines TRBV19 with TRBJ1-2; unclear D gene. The germline V and J ends were trimmed by 4 bases and 8 bases, with 17 bases remaining between them. The germline CDR1 and CDR2 sequences are LNHDA and SQIVND (reference sequence). The CDR3 is 14 amino acids. The CDR3: CASSTSQWLGGYTF. CDR3 in DNA: TGTGCCAGTAGTACCTCCCAGTGGCTCGGGGGCTACACCTTC.

The chain employs TRBV25-1 and TRBJ1-1; D is uncertain. There are 10 residues in the CDR3. Germline CDR1 reads MGHDK; CDR2 reads SYGVNS. The CDR3 nucleotides read TGTGCTTCCGAGGATTTAACGGCTTTCTTT. Its translation: CASEDLTAFF. Looking up the rest from reference TRBV25-1 and TRBJ1-1 gives the full variable domain: EADIYQTPRYLVIGTGKKITLECSQTMGHDKMYWYQQDPGMELHLIHYSYGVNSTEKGDLSSESTVSRIRTEHFPLTLESARPSHTSQYLCASEDLTAFFGQGTRLTVV.

This chain uses TRBV10-3 with TRBJ2-7, with D perhaps TRBD1 (6 bases). The germline V and J ends were trimmed by 6 bases and 4 bases, with 16 bases remaining between them. From germline, CDR1 is ENHRY and CDR2 SYGVKD. The CDR3 contains 14 residues. CDR3 sequence reads: CAISRTVPGYEQYF. The CDR3 coding sequence is TGTGCCATCAGCAGGACAGTCCCCGGTTACGAGCAGTACTTC.

V is TRBV5-4 and J is TRBJ2-3, with TRBD2 as a possible D gene (5 bases). The germline gives CDR1 SGHNT, CDR2 YYREEE (reference sequence). There are 15 residues in the CDR3. The ends were cut back, 2 bases at V and 5 bases at J, with 15 bases in the middle. DNA of the CDR3: TGTGCCAGCAGCTTTCTCGGCATTCGGGGAGATACGCAGTATTTT. Amino acids: CASSFLGIRGDTQYF.

The chain uses TRBV15 and TRBJ1-1; no clear D. CDR1 LNHNV and CDR2 YYDKDF come from the germline V gene (reference sequence). The CDR3 spans 15 residues. V was trimmed by 6 bases and J by 0 bases, leaving 14 bases between them. CDR3 sequence: CATRPAGILNTEAFF. The DNA of the CDR3 is TGTGCCACCAGACCTGCGGGGATCTTGAACACTGAAGCTTTCTTT. Using reference TRBV15 and TRBJ1-1 for the parts outside the CDR3, the full variable domain is DAMVIQNPRYQVTQFGKPVTLSCSQTLNHNVMYWYQQKSSQAPKLLFHYYDKDFNNEADTPDNFQSRRPNTSFCFLDIRSPGLGDTAMYLCATRPAGILNTEAFFGQGTRLTVV.

The chain uses TRBV11-2 and TRBJ2-1; TRBD2 is a possible D gene (7 bases). The CDR3 is 11 amino acids. CDR1 and CDR2 (germline): SGHAT, FQNNGV. Deletions cut 4 bases from V and 13 bases from J, with 11 bases between. The CDR3 sequence: CASSSAGAQFF. The CDR3 bases are TGTGCCAGCAGCTCGGCGGGGGCCCAGTTCTTC.

The rearrangement joins TRBV5-5 to TRBJ1-1; tentative D call: TRBD1 (5 bases). Trimming cost V 2 bases and J 4 bases, with 15 bases left between them. CDR1 and CDR2 from the germline V gene are SGHKS and YYEKEE (reference sequence). This CDR3 is built from 15 residues. CDR3 sequence: CASSFSSTAFTEAFF. The CDR3 DNA is TGTGCCAGCAGCTTCTCCTCGACAGCCTTCACTGAAGCTTTCTTT.

J is TRBJ1-5 and V is TRBV9, with 7 bases identical to TRBD1. CDR3 size: 14 residues. With 3 bases clipped from V and 4 bases from J, the junction kept 4 bases outside the gene matches. Germline assignment: CDR1 SGDLS and CDR2 YYNGEE. The chain's CDR3 is CASSAGTANQPQHF. The CDR3 nucleotides are TGTGCCAGCAGCGCCGGGACAGCAAATCAGCCCCAGCATTTT.

The rearrangement joins TRBV30 to TRBJ1-3, with D unresolved. CDR1 and CDR2 (germline): GTSNPN, SVGIG (reference sequence). The CDR3 contains 13 residues. Trimming cost V 4 bases and J 0 bases, with 7 bases left between them. The CDR3 nucleotides are TGTGCCTGGATGGAGTACTCTGGAAACACCATATATTTT. It codes for CAWMEYSGNTIYF.

The gene calls are TRBV12-3 or TRBV12-4 and TRBJ1-2; 8 nucleotides agree with TRBD1. With V trimmed by 6 bases and J by 8 bases, 8 bases remained unmatched. The CDR3 runs to 13 residues. CDR3 region: CASSQGTGGGYTF. For the CDR3, the DNA is TGTGCCAGCAGCCAGGGGACAGGCGGAGGCTACACCTTC.

The gene calls are TRBV4-3 and TRBJ1-4; the D is unclear. Germline assignment: CDR1 LGHNA and CDR2 YSLEER. The CDR3 extends over 15 amino acids. V lost 0 bases to trimming and J lost 8 bases, with 13 bases between them. The chain's CDR3 is CASSQDRGRWEKLFF. CDR3 bases: TGCGCCAGCAGCCAAGATAGAGGCCGGTGGGAAAAACTGTTTTTT.

The chain is built from TRBV6-5 and TRBJ1-1; the match to TRBD1 covers 8 bases. The CDR3 is 15 amino acids. V lost 5 bases and J lost 1; bases outside the gene matches: 6. Germline-derived CDR1 and CDR2 are MNHEY and SVGAGI. CDR3 loop: CASSRPGTGNTEAFF. The CDR3 DNA reads as TGTGCCAGCAGTCGTCCCGGGACAGGGAACACTGAAGCTTTCTTT.

J is TRBJ2-2 and V is TRBV7-2, with a weak D call TRBD2 (5 bases). The CDR3 length is 15 residues. The germline V gene encodes CDR1 SGHTA and CDR2 FQGNSA. V was trimmed by 5 bases and J by 2 bases, leaving 12 bases between them. CDR3 in DNA: TGTGCCAGCAGCCGGGGTATCCCTAACACCGGGGAGCTGTTTTTT. Residues: CASSRGIPNTGELFF.

The CDR3 here is CASARTGNTEAFF. DNA of the CDR3: TGTGCCAGTGCGAGGACAGGGAACACTGAAGCTTTCTTT. This sequence joins TRBV19 and TRBJ1-1, with TRBD1 identical over 7 bases. CDR1 is LNHDA, CDR2 SQIVND, per germline (reference sequence). With V trimmed by 8 bases and J by 1 base, 4 bases remained unmatched. The CDR3 runs 13 residues.

The chain recombines TRBV7-9 with TRBJ2-7; 10 nucleotides align to TRBD1. Germline values: CDR1 SEHNR, CDR2 FQNEAQ (reference sequence). The V segment lost 2 bases and the J segment 7 bases; nucleotides outside the gene matches: 8. The CDR3 is 15 amino acids. CDR3 nucleotide sequence: TGTGCCAGCAGCTTATCGGGACAGGGGTCTGAGGAGCAGTACTTC. Its protein product is CASSLSGQGSEEQYF. Filled out from reference TRBV7-9 and TRBJ2-7, the complete variable domain reads DTGVSQNPRHKITKRGQNVTFRCDPISEHNRLYWYRQTLGQGPEFLTYFQNEAQLEKSRLLSDRFSAERPKGSFSTLEIQRTEQGDSAMYLCASSLSGQGSEEQYFGPGTRLTVT.

The chain combines TRBV10-3 with TRBJ1-5; 9 nucleotides line up with TRBD1. V trimming: 10 bases; J trimming: 3 bases; junction bases outside the gene matches: 7. This CDR3 spans 14 amino acids. Germline loops: CDR1 ENHRY, CDR2 SYGVKD. This chain's CDR3 is CATSRTGVNQPQHF. CDR3 nucleotides: TGTGCCACCTCGCGGACAGGGGTCAATCAGCCCCAGCATTTT.

This chain joins TRBV19 and TRBJ1-5; 7 nucleotides match TRBD1. The germline CDR1 and CDR2 sequences are LNHDA and SQIVND (reference sequence). V lost 2 bases and J lost 5; bases outside the gene matches: 3. This CDR3 has 14 residues. The CDR3 protein is CASSIKGAHQPQHF. CDR3 nucleotides: TGTGCCAGTAGTATAAAGGGGGCTCATCAGCCCCAGCATTTT. Complete variable domain (other parts from reference TRBV19 and TRBJ1-5): DGGITQSPKYLFRKEGQNVTLSCEQNLNHDAMYWYRQDPGQGLRLIYYSQIVNDFQKGDIAEGYSVSREKKESFPLTVTSAQKNPTAFYLCASSIKGAHQPQHFGDGTRLSIL.

The chain links TRBV28 to TRBJ1-1; D uncertain. Between the trimmed V and J ends, which lost 11 bases and 8 bases, there was a span of 6 bases. The CDR3 totals 8 residues. Germline V gives CDR1 MDHEN, CDR2 SYDVKM. The CDR3 bases are TGTGCCCCGTCCGAAGCTTTCTTT. Its protein is CAPSEAFF. Together with reference TRBV28 and TRBJ1-1, the CDR3 gives the full variable domain: DVKVTQSSRYLVKRTGEKVFLECVQDMDHENMFWYRQDPGLGLRLIYFSYDVKMKEKGDIPEGYSVSREKKERFSLILESASTNQTSMYLCAPSEAFFGQGTRLTVV.

The rearrangement links TRBV14 to TRBJ1-2, with D possibly matching TRBD1 (5 bases). V was pared by 0 bases and J by 5 bases, with 16 bases between. CDR3 length equals 16 residues. In germline, CDR1 is SGHDN, CDR2 FVKESK. The CDR3 sequence is CASSQERKGVAYGYTF. The CDR3 DNA follows: TGTGCCAGCAGCCAAGAGAGGAAAGGGGTCGCTTATGGCTACACCTTC.

This clone appeared a single time. The chain recombines TRBV19 with TRBJ2-5; perhaps TRBD1 as D (5 bases). The V gene's germline CDR1 is LNHDA and CDR2 SQIVND (reference sequence). V was shortened by 5 bases and J by 5 bases, with 18 bases between the two germline ends. There are 15 residues in the CDR3. The CDR3 DNA reads TGTGCCAGTAGTTTCGGCGACAGAGAAGACGAGACCCAGTACTTC. Its translation is CASSFGDREDETQYF.

Only one count was recorded for this clone. The chain is built from TRBV19 and TRBJ1-2; 7 nucleotides agree with TRBD1. V was clipped by 9 bases and J by 6 bases; unmatched bases: 10. The germline V gene has CDR1 LNHDA and CDR2 SQIVND (reference sequence). The CDR3 consists of 13 residues. The chain's CDR3 is CASLQGSGNGYTF. The CDR3, as DNA: TGTGCCAGCCTACAGGGGTCAGGGAATGGCTACACCTTC. The whole variable domain, remainder taken from reference TRBV19 and TRBJ1-2, is DGGITQSPKYLFRKEGQNVTLSCEQNLNHDAMYWYRQDPGQGLRLIYYSQIVNDFQKGDIAEGYSVSREKKESFPLTVTSAQKNPTAFYLCASLQGSGNGYTFGSGTRLTVV.

The chain is built from TRBV24-1 and TRBJ2-2, with D possibly TRBD1 on 5 matching bases. The CDR3 sequence is 14 residues long. V lost 6 bases and J 4 bases, leaving 11 bases between the germline ends. The germline V gene has CDR1 KGHDR and CDR2 SFDVKD. CDR3 sequence reads: CATSKGLGTGELFF. CDR3 coding DNA: TGTGCCACCAGTAAGGGGTTAGGCACCGGGGAGCTGTTTTTT.

The chain joins TRBV14 to TRBJ2-2; 8 bases agree with TRBD1. Trimming at V came to 3 bases and at J to 4 bases, leaving 10 bases not matched to a gene. Germline assignment: CDR1 SGHDN and CDR2 FVKESK. This CDR3 spans 17 amino acids. Written as DNA, the CDR3 is TGTGCCAGCAGCCAGCTCTTCAGGGGGCGTAGCACCGGGGAGCTGTTTTTT. Protein product: CASSQLFRGRSTGELFF.

This clone was recorded a few times. The rearrangement uses TRBV7-2 and TRBJ1-3, with D possibly matching TRBD1 (5 bases). Germline CDR1 reads SGHTA; CDR2 reads FQGNSA. The CDR3 runs to 17 residues. V was clipped by 2 bases and J by 3 bases, with 17 bases between them. DNA of the CDR3: TGTGCCAGCAGCTTAATGAGTTGGGGCAGGGATGGAAACACCATATATTTT. It translates to CASSLMSWGRDGNTIYF.

This clone has just one count. This rearrangement joins TRBV6-1 to TRBJ1-5; the D gene is possibly TRBD1 (5 bases). Germline lookup yields CDR1 MNHNS and CDR2 SASEGT. This CDR3 has 15 residues. V gave up 2 bases and J gave up 6 bases, with 14 bases separating them. CDR3 sequence (DNA): TGTGCCAGCAGTGAACGACAGAACTTACCTCAGCCCCAGCATTTT. The encoded protein is CASSERQNLPQPQHF.

J is TRBJ1-2 and V is TRBV28; D is undetermined. The CDR3 runs 15 residues. V lost 2 bases, J lost 8 bases, and 18 bases lay in between. Germline CDR1 MDHEN, CDR2 SYDVKM. In DNA, the CDR3 is TGTGCCAGCAGTTTAGGCCAGGCGATATTATACGGCTACACCTTC. Amino acid sequence: CASSLGQAILYGYTF.

The CDR3, as DNA: TGTGCCAGCATTTTAAACAGGGACAATCAGCCCCAGCATTTT. Residues: CASILNRDNQPQHF. The chain has TRBV6-6 and TRBJ1-5; TRBD1 might be the D (6 bases). Germline V gene lookup returns CDR1 MNHNY and CDR2 SVGAGI (reference sequence). Deletions cut 7 bases from V and 3 bases from J, with 13 bases between. This CDR3 has 14 residues.

This clone was counted once. V and J are TRBV14 and TRBJ1-2, with 9 bases identical to TRBD1. This CDR3 comprises 14 residues. Germline values: CDR1 SGHDN, CDR2 FVKESK. V was pared by 5 bases and J by 2 bases, with 3 bases of the junction left unmatched. CDR3 residues: CASSIQGANYGYTF. For the CDR3, the DNA is TGTGCCAGCAGCATACAGGGGGCCAACTATGGCTACACCTTC.

The CDR3 DNA sequence: TGTGCCAGCAGCGTAGCATCAACTAATGAAAAACTGTTTTTT. Amino acids: CASSVASTNEKLFF. The J gene is TRBJ1-4, the V gene TRBV9; D gene ambiguous. The CDR3 sequence is 14 residues long. Trimming removed 0 bases from V and 0 bases from J, with 3 bases in between. From germline, CDR1 is SGDLS and CDR2 YYNGEE.

The rearrangement uses TRBV25-1 and TRBJ1-2, with D possibly being TRBD1 (5 bases). The length of the CDR3 is 13 residues. CDR1 and CDR2 from the germline V gene are MGHDK and SYGVNS. Trimming removed 5 bases at V and 1 base at J, with 8 bases between. Here the CDR3 reads CASSWGGNYGYTF. CDR3 in DNA: TGTGCCAGCAGTTGGGGGGGTAACTATGGCTACACCTTC.

In this sample, this clone turned up a few times. The chain is built from TRBV21-1 and TRBJ2-7; the tabulated D call, TRBD2, remains unverified against the DNA. TRBV21-1 is listed as a pseudogene. The length of the CDR3 is 18 residues. In DNA form, the CDR3 reads TGTGCCAGCAGCTTTCGGGAGGGACAGCCTCCTAGATCCTACGAGCAGTACTTC. Translation: CASSFREGQPPRSYEQYF.